This passage covers 31 T cell receptor beta chains from one sample sequenced in a study of T cell changes during pregnancy in multiple sclerosis. Measured with immunoSEQ multiplex PCR; TCRdb has only the in-frame clones, and not every one. Altogether 55,000 to 80,000 clones are present, around 90% being singletons, with the ten largest covering more than 9%. The sample here was peripheral blood, taken after pregnancy. The receptor set was obtained from a female donor in good health, enrolled as a control in a pregnancy study.

This chain connects TRBV5-1 to TRBJ2-1; TRBD2 matches 15 bases. Germline V CDR1 and CDR2: SGHRS, YFSETQ. J lost 3 bases, V lost 4 bases, and 5 bases had no gene match. The CDR3 sequence is 17 residues long. DNA for the CDR3: TGCGCCAGCAGCACGGGGACTAGCGGGAGGTTCTACAATGAGCAGTTCTTC. Residues: CASSTGTSGRFYNEQFF.

In nucleotides, the CDR3 is TGTGCCAGCGGATTCGGGGGTGGGGTATACAATGAGCAGTTCTTC. It specifies CASGFGGGVYNEQFF. The rearrangement uses TRBV5-4 and TRBJ2-1, with a tentative D call TRBD2 (6 bases). Germline V gene lookup returns CDR1 SGHNT and CDR2 YYREEE (reference sequence). The CDR3 runs to 15 residues. V was trimmed by 7 bases and J by 4 bases, leaving 18 bases between them.

The chain is built from TRBV27 and TRBJ2-1; 12 bases map to TRBD1. The CDR3 loop spans 14 amino acids. Germline CDR1 is MNHEY and CDR2 is SMNVEV (reference sequence). J lost 8 bases, V lost 7 bases, and 6 bases had no gene match. The CDR3 nucleotides are TGTGCCAGCAATCCCGGGACAGGGGGCCATGAGCAGTTCTTC. Its translation: CASNPGTGGHEQFF.

The gene calls are TRBV5-4 and TRBJ1-2, with 11 bases matching TRBD1. V lost 7 bases and J lost 8; bases outside the gene matches: 13. The CDR3 length is 15 residues. CDR1 is SGHNT, CDR2 YYREEE, per germline (reference sequence). In nucleotides, the CDR3 is TGTGCCAGCCGTTGGATCGGACAGGGGGCGTGGGGCTACACCTTC. Protein product: CASRWIGQGAWGYTF.

The V call is TRBV19, the J call TRBJ1-2; the match to TRBD1 covers 7 bases. Germline CDR1 is LNHDA and CDR2 is SQIVND (reference sequence). V gave up 5 bases and J gave up 8 bases; unmatched junction bases: 11. The CDR3 spans 14 residues. CDR3 sequence: CASSPEGARRGYTF. The CDR3 DNA is TGTGCCAGTAGTCCGGAGGGGGCCCGGCGCGGCTACACCTTC.

The chain combines TRBV11-2 with TRBJ2-5; weak D call: TRBD1 (6 bases). Trimming left V 0 bases short and J 4 bases short, with 12 bases between. Per germline, CDR1 SGHAT and CDR2 FQNNGV. This CDR3 comprises 15 residues. The chain's CDR3 is CASSLETGLLETQYF. CDR3 nucleotide sequence: TGTGCCAGCAGCTTAGAGACAGGCCTCCTAGAGACCCAGTACTTC.

This chain connects TRBV4-3 to TRBJ2-1, with D maybe TRBD2 (6 bases). The ends were cut back, 0 bases at V and 2 bases at J, with 17 bases in the middle. The CDR3 totals 18 residues. CDR1 is LGHNA, CDR2 YSLEER, per germline. The CDR3 loop reads CASSQDVGGGGPYNEQFF. The CDR3 DNA is TGCGCCAGCAGCCAAGATGTCGGGGGAGGTGGTCCCTACAATGAGCAGTTCTTC.

This clone was seen more than once but under ten times. V is TRBV7-9 and J is TRBJ1-2; 8 nucleotides line up with TRBD1. This CDR3 spans 14 amino acids. The germline CDR1 and CDR2 sequences are SEHNR and FQNEAQ (reference sequence). V lost 6 bases to trimming and J lost 2 bases; unmatched junction nucleotides: 5. The CDR3 bases are TGTGCCAGCAGGGCGGGACAGGAGAACTATGGCTACACCTTC. Encoded protein: CASRAGQENYGYTF.

The CDR3 DNA sequence: TGTGCCATCAGTGCGGGGGGCGAACATGGCTACACCTTC. Amino acid sequence: CAISAGGEHGYTF. The chain joins TRBV10-3 to TRBJ1-2; D is possibly TRBD1 (6 bases). CDR1 is ENHRY and CDR2 is SYGVKD in the germline V gene. The CDR3 covers 13 residues. Deletions cut 4 bases from V and 6 bases from J, with 12 bases between.

This chain links TRBV10-3 with TRBJ1-1; 9 positions match TRBD1. Germline V CDR1 and CDR2: ENHRY, SYGVKD. V was clipped by 5 bases and J by 3 bases; unmatched bases: 1. This CDR3 has 13 amino acids. The CDR3 DNA follows: TGTGCCATCAGTCGACAGGGGGACACTGAAGCTTTCTTT. It codes for CAISRQGDTEAFF.

The chain is built from TRBV15 and TRBJ1-4, with 11 bases identical to TRBD1. The germline V gene encodes CDR1 LNHNV and CDR2 YYDKDF (reference sequence). Trimming at V came to 5 bases and at J to 8 bases, leaving 7 bases not matched to a gene. The CDR3 runs to 15 residues. CDR3 region: CATSGGQGVSEKLFF. Written as DNA, the CDR3 is TGTGCCACCAGCGGGGGACAGGGGGTTTCAGAAAAACTGTTTTTT.

J is TRBJ1-1 and V is TRBV6-6; D is undetermined. The CDR3 runs 13 residues. Germline V gene data show CDR1 as MNHNY and CDR2 as SVGAGI (reference sequence). V was trimmed by 7 bases and J by 3 bases, leaving 12 bases between them. The CDR3 loop is CASTFLRDTEAFF. In nucleotides, the CDR3 is TGTGCCAGCACCTTCTTGAGGGACACTGAAGCTTTCTTT.

This clone appeared a single time. The chain uses TRBV5-1 and TRBJ2-5, with 10 bases matching TRBD2. Germline CDR1 is SGHRS and CDR2 is YFSETQ. The CDR3 length is 13 residues. Losses at the gene ends were 7 bases for V and 4 bases for J; bases not matched to a gene: 4. CDR3 sequence: CASHRTSGETQYF. CDR3 DNA sequence: TGCGCCAGCCACCGGACTAGCGGAGAGACCCAGTACTTC.

The chain combines TRBV12-5 with TRBJ1-2; tentative D call: TRBD1 (6 bases). The V end lost 5 bases, the J end lost 5 bases, and 24 bases lay between the germline ends. Germline values: CDR1 LGHNT, CDR2 FRNRAP. The CDR3 extends over 17 amino acids. In DNA, the CDR3 is TGTGCTAGTGGTCCCGGGGGGGCGGCAGGGACTACTTATGGCTACACCTTC. Protein sequence: CASGPGGAAGTTYGYTF.

The chain uses TRBV2 and TRBJ1-5; perhaps TRBD1 as D (5 bases). The CDR3 is 16 amino acids. CDR1 is SNHLY, CDR2 FYNNEI, per germline. Trimming pared 0 bases from V and 0 bases from J, leaving 9 bases between. The CDR3 loop is CASSEAAGNSNQPQHF. As DNA, the CDR3 is TGTGCCAGCAGTGAAGCCGCAGGGAATAGCAATCAGCCCCAGCATTTT. Filled out from reference TRBV2 and TRBJ1-5, the complete variable domain reads EPEVTQTPSHQVTQMGQEVILRCVPISNHLYFYWYRQILGQKVEFLVSFYNNEISEKSEIFDDQFSVERPDGSNFTLKIRSTKLEDSAMYFCASSEAAGNSNQPQHFGDGTRLSIL.

This chain joins TRBV7-8 and TRBJ2-7; 9 bases agree with TRBD2. The CDR3 runs 15 residues. CDR1 is SGHVS, CDR2 FQNEAQ, per germline. Trimming took 5 bases from V and 1 from J; bases not matched to a gene: 6. This chain's CDR3 is CASSPLAGASYEQYF. CDR3 bases: TGTGCCAGCAGCCCCTTAGCGGGGGCATCCTACGAGCAGTACTTC. The full variable domain, completed using reference TRBV7-8 and TRBJ2-7, is GAGVSQSPRYKVAKRGQDVALRCDPISGHVSLFWYQQALGQGPEFLTYFQNEAQLDKSGLPSDRFFAERPEGSVSTLKIQRTQQEDSAVYLCASSPLAGASYEQYFGPGTRLTVT.

The chain carries TRBV5-6 and TRBJ2-5; D is ambiguous. This CDR3 region has 19 residues. V lost 3 bases and J lost 0, with 24 bases in between. Germline CDR1 and CDR2: SGHDT and YYEEEE. In DNA, the CDR3 is TGTGCCAGCAGCTCCCTGGTCATTTCGAAGGAGATGTACCAAGAGACCCAGTACTTC. Translation gives CASSSLVISKEMYQETQYF.

As DNA, the CDR3 is TGTGCCAGCAGCTTGTCTACGCTGAACACTGAAGCTTTCTTT. Translated: CASSLSTLNTEAFF. The genes are TRBV5-4 and TRBJ1-1; D is undetermined. The V end lost 1 base, the J end lost 0 bases, and 7 bases lay between the germline ends. The CDR3 is 14 residues long. Germline CDR1 and CDR2: SGHNT and YYREEE (reference sequence).

The CDR3 here is CASSQSAAGEKLFF. Written as DNA, the CDR3 is TGTGCCAGCAGCCAATCAGCGGCCGGGGAAAAACTGTTTTTT. This chain connects TRBV16 to TRBJ1-4; D unresolved. The germline CDR1 and CDR2 sequences are KGHSY and FQNENV. The CDR3 loop spans 14 amino acids. Trimming took 0 bases from V and 8 from J, leaving 10 bases between them.

The V and J genes are TRBV7-2 and TRBJ1-4, with a weak D call TRBD1 (6 bases). The CDR3 loop spans 15 amino acids. CDR1 and CDR2 (germline): SGHTA, FQGNSA. Trimming took 5 bases from V and 5 from J, leaving 15 bases between them. CDR3 sequence (DNA): TGTGCCAGCAGCCTTCTACAGGGCGCCAATGAAAAACTGTTTTTT. Protein product: CASSLLQGANEKLFF.

The gene calls are TRBV6-1 and TRBJ1-1, with D possibly being TRBD1 (6 bases). The V gene's germline CDR1 is MNHNS and CDR2 SASEGT. Trimming removed 4 bases at V and 13 bases at J, with 16 bases between. The CDR3 has 12 residues. CDR3 amino acids: CASSGGGTVDFF. CDR3 DNA: TGTGCCAGCAGTGGAGGGGGTACGGTGGATTTCTTT.

This chain joins TRBV5-6 and TRBJ2-1; perhaps TRBD2 as D (6 bases). CDR3 length: 14 amino acids. Germline V gene sequence: CDR1 SGHDT, CDR2 YYEEEE. Trimming took off 2 bases at V and 2 bases at J, with 8 bases between the two ends. CDR3 nucleotides: TGTGCCAGCAGCTTTGCGGGAACCTACAATGAGCAGTTCTTC. Protein: CASSFAGTYNEQFF.

The chain has TRBV5-5 and TRBJ2-2; 10 nucleotides agree with TRBD2. CDR3 length: 16 residues. V gave up 4 bases and J gave up 2 bases; unmatched junction bases: 5. Germline-derived CDR1 and CDR2 are SGHKS and YYEKEE (reference sequence). DNA for the CDR3: TGTGCCAGCAGCCCCCTAGCGGGAGAAAACACCGGGGAGCTGTTTTTT. Its translation: CASSPLAGENTGELFF.

J is TRBJ1-2 and V is TRBV19; D is possibly TRBD1 (5 bases). The CDR3 runs 14 residues. Trimming stripped 7 bases from V and 4 bases from J, with 16 bases between. Germline V gene sequence: CDR1 LNHDA, CDR2 SQIVND (reference sequence). As DNA, the CDR3 is TGTGCCAGTACCCTGGAGGGACGGATCTATGGCTACACCTTC. Translating it yields CASTLEGRIYGYTF.

The chain carries TRBV30 and TRBJ2-7; 8 positions agree with TRBD2. Germline CDR1 GTSNPN, CDR2 SVGIG (reference sequence). The J segment lost 6 bases and the V segment lost 4 bases, leaving 8 bases of the junction unmatched. The CDR3 runs to 13 residues. CDR3 nucleotide sequence: TGTGCCTGGATCGGGAGGGCCGAAGTCGAGCAGTACTTC. It encodes CAWIGRAEVEQYF.

The chain uses TRBV4-1 and TRBJ2-7; 8 positions agree with TRBD2. The CDR3 extends over 14 amino acids. Germline V CDR1 and CDR2: MGHRA, YSYEKL. V lost 1 base and J lost 6; bases outside the gene matches: 5. CDR3 nucleotide sequence: TGCGCCAGCAGCCAAGGGTTCAGCGGGAGCGAGCAGTACTTC. As protein: CASSQGFSGSEQYF.

The V call is TRBV2, the J call TRBJ2-7; D may be TRBD1 (5 bases). Trimming removed 5 bases at V and 0 bases at J, with 8 bases between. CDR3 length equals 13 residues. CDR1 and CDR2 (germline): SNHLY, FYNNEI. Here the CDR3 reads CASSPDTSYEQYF. The DNA for the CDR3 is TGTGCCAGCAGTCCGGACACCTCCTACGAGCAGTACTTC.

The chain joins TRBV5-5 to TRBJ1-1; 8 bases match TRBD1. The V gene end was trimmed by 2 bases and the J gene end by 1 base; junction bases not matched to a gene: 7. This CDR3 has 16 amino acids. CDR1 is SGHKS, CDR2 YYEKEE, per germline (reference sequence). The CDR3: CASSLSGDRRNTEAFF. CDR3 sequence (DNA): TGTGCCAGCAGCTTATCAGGGGACAGGAGGAACACTGAAGCTTTCTTT.

This clone was counted at least ten times. The gene calls are TRBV10-2 and TRBJ1-1, with a weak D call TRBD1 (5 bases). Germline-derived CDR1 and CDR2 are WSHSY and SAAADI. CDR3 length: 14 amino acids. The V end lost 3 bases, the J end lost 4 bases, and 12 bases lay between the germline ends. The CDR3 nucleotides read TGCGCCAGCAGTGATCGGGGGAGTCGCACTGAAGCTTTCTTT. Translating gives CASSDRGSRTEAFF.

The chain links TRBV2 to TRBJ2-2; D is possibly TRBD1 (5 bases). CDR3 length: 15 residues. The V end lost 1 base, the J end lost 5 bases, and 11 bases lay between the germline ends. CDR1 and CDR2 (germline): SNHLY, FYNNEI. In DNA, the CDR3 is TGTGCCAGCAGTGAAGGGCAGGGCAGAACCGGGGAGCTGTTTTTT. Protein sequence: CASSEGQGRTGELFF.

The chain has TRBV10-3 and TRBJ2-2; TRBD1 aligns across 7 bases. V dropped 4 bases and J dropped 2; count of bases not matched to a gene: 7. Germline lookup yields CDR1 ENHRY and CDR2 SYGVKD. The length of the CDR3 is 16 residues. The CDR3 DNA sequence: TGTGCCATCAGTGGCGGACAGGTCACTAACACCGGGGAGCTGTTTTTT. This gives the protein CAISGGQVTNTGELFF.